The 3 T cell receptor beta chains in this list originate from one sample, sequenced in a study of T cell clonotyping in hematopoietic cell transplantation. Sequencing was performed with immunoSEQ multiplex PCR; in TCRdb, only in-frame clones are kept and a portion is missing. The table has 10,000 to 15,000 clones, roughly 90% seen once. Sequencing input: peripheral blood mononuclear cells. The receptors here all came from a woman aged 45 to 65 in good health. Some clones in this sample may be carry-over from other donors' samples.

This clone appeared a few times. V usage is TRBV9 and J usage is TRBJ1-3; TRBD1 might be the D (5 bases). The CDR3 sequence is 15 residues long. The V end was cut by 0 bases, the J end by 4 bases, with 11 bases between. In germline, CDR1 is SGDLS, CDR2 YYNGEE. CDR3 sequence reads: CASSVGTLSGNTIYF. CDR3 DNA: TGTGCCAGCAGCGTAGGGACACTCTCGGGAAACACCATATATTTT.

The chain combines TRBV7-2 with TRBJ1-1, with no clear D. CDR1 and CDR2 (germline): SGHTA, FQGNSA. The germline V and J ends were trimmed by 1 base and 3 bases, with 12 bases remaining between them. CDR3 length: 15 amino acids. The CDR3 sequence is CASSLDSGGYTEAFF. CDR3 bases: TGTGCCAGCAGCTTAGACTCCGGAGGTTACACTGAAGCTTTCTTT.

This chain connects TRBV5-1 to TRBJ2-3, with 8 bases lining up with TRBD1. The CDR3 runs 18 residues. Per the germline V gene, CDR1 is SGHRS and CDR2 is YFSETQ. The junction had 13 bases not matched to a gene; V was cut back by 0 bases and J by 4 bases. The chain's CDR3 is CASSLVGTGFNRPDTQYF. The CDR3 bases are TGCGCCAGCAGCTTGGTGGGGACAGGATTCAATCGGCCAGATACGCAGTATTTT.